This T cell receptor beta chain was captured by sequencing in a study of blood T cell repertoires in COVID-19. Produced via immunoSEQ multiplex PCR; TCRdb's table is partial and in-frame only. The sample records 220,000 or so clones, 85% to 90% being singletons. J was trimmed by 10 bases and V by 11 bases; bases with no gene match: 8. This CDR3 spans 11 amino acids. The chain combines TRBV12-3 or TRBV12-4 with TRBJ2-1; 7 bases match TRBD2. Sequenced input: PBMCs or T cells enriched from blood (not recorded which). The TCR was taken from a woman under 30 in a cohort exposed to, infected with or recovered from COVID-19 (not recorded which). In DNA form, the CDR3 reads TGTGCCCTCCAAGAGGGACTAGAGCAGTTCTTC. Protein: CALQEGLEQFF.